What follows are 27 T cell receptor beta chains derived from one specimen sequenced in a study of blood T cells in healthy people across ages. Using a J-beta primer mix together with a sample-barcoded 5' primer, a second PCR was run for roughly 7 to 12 cycles. TCRdb reprocessed the 5' RACE reads with MiXCR, giving one entry per CDR3 protein. The sample carries 890,000 or so distinct CDR3 sequences, 55% to 65% recorded once. The sequenced sample consisted of blood. The receptors were sampled from a man aged 25-45 years in good health.

This sequence joins TRBV7-8 and TRBJ2-1; 7 nucleotides line up with TRBD2. Germline loops: CDR1 SGHVS, CDR2 FQNEAQ. The CDR3 loop spans 15 amino acids. V was clipped by 5 bases and J by 4 bases; unmatched bases: 8. The CDR3 reads CASSKLAKRYNEQFF. CDR3 sequence (DNA): TGTGCCAGCAGCAAACTAGCGAAAAGGTACAATGAGCAGTTCTTC.

Ten or more counts support this clonotype. V is TRBV20-1 and J is TRBJ2-7; 10 bases agree with TRBD2. This CDR3 comprises 14 residues. CDR1 DFQATT and CDR2 SNEGSKA come from the germline V gene (reference sequence). With V trimmed by 3 bases and J by 3 bases, 5 bases remained unmatched. The CDR3 protein is CSASPASGGYEQYF. CDR3 bases: TGCAGTGCTAGTCCGGCTAGCGGGGGCTACGAGCAGTACTTC.

The rearrangement links TRBV5-1 to TRBJ2-3; TRBD1 aligns across 9 bases. Germline CDR1 and CDR2: SGHRS and YFSETQ. The CDR3 is made up of 16 amino acids. This chain's CDR3 is CASGTTGTGNEDTQYF. CDR3 coding DNA: TGCGCTAGCGGCACGACCGGGACAGGGAACGAAGATACGCAGTATTTT.

The chain uses TRBV30 and TRBJ2-4, with D maybe TRBD1 (6 bases). Gene TRBJ2-7 matches the end of the DNA better, so the J call may be wrong. The CDR3 has 14 residues. Germline V lookup: CDR1 GTSNPN, CDR2 SVGIG (reference sequence). CDR3 protein: CAWSVGAGENEQYF. CDR3 nucleotides: TGTGCCTGGAGTGTAGGGGCAGGGGAGAACGAGCAGTACTTC.

The genes are TRBV7-2 and TRBJ1-6; possibly TRBD1 for D (5 bases). Per germline, CDR1 SGHTA and CDR2 FQGNSA. This CDR3 comprises 14 residues. The V and J ends lost 8 bases and 10 bases respectively, with 18 bases between them. The CDR3 DNA reads TGTGCCAGCCGGACTAATATGGGGGGGTCACCCCTCCACTTT. Protein product: CASRTNMGGSPLHF.

This chain joins TRBV3-1 and TRBJ2-4; D is perhaps TRBD1 (5 bases). V shed 1 base and J shed 0 bases, with 19 bases lying between them. CDR1 LGHDT and CDR2 YNNKEL come from the germline V gene (reference sequence). This CDR3 contains 19 residues. The CDR3 sequence: CASSQGLNQGTLAKNIQYF. The CDR3 nucleotides read TGTGCCAGCAGCCAAGGGCTAAACCAGGGAACCCTAGCCAAAAACATTCAGTACTTC. Complete variable domain (other parts from reference TRBV3-1 and TRBJ2-4): DTAVSQTPKYLVTQMGNDKSIKCEQNLGHDTMYWYKQDSKKFLKIMFSYNNKELIINETVPNRFSPKSPDKAHLNLHINSLELGDSAVYFCASSQGLNQGTLAKNIQYFGAGTRLSVL.

V and J are TRBV4-1 and TRBJ2-1, with D possibly TRBD1 on 5 matching bases. Per germline, CDR1 MGHRA and CDR2 YSYEKL. Trimming removed 1 base at V and 6 bases at J, with 16 bases between. The CDR3 sequence is 16 residues long. The CDR3 loop is CASSQGQGTLGNEQFF. In nucleotides, the CDR3 is TGCGCCAGCAGCCAAGGGCAGGGTACCCTAGGCAATGAGCAGTTCTTC.

The genes are TRBV12-3 or TRBV12-4 and TRBJ2-5; D is possibly TRBD1 or TRBD2 (6 bases each). The CDR3 loop spans 15 amino acids. With 2 bases removed from V and 0 bases from J, the gap between germline ends came to 10 bases. Here the CDR3 DNA reads TGTGCCAGCAGTTTAAACGGGGGCCACCAAGAGACCCAGTACTTC. Amino acid sequence: CASSLNGGHQETQYF.

The chain has TRBV11-1 and TRBJ2-7; unclear D gene. The end of the DNA is better explained by TRBJ2-5, so the J call may be wrong. CDR3 length equals 13 residues. Germline V gene lookup returns CDR1 SGHAT and CDR2 FQDESV (reference sequence). The CDR3 DNA is TGTGCCAGCAGCTTAGAAAGAGATGAGACCCAGTACTTC. Protein sequence: CASSLERDETQYF.

The chain uses TRBV2 and TRBJ2-2, with D perhaps TRBD1 (6 bases). The CDR3 extends over 14 amino acids. The V end lost 7 bases, the J end lost 5 bases, and 14 bases lay between the germline ends. CDR1 and CDR2 from the germline V gene are SNHLY and FYNNEI. The CDR3 bases are TGTGCCAGCAAGGAACAGGGTGGAACCGGGGAGCTGTTTTTT. Translating it yields CASKEQGGTGELFF. Variable domain in full (rest from reference TRBV2 and TRBJ2-2): EPEVTQTPSHQVTQMGQEVILRCVPISNHLYFYWYRQILGQKVEFLVSFYNNEISEKSEIFDDQFSVERPDGSNFTLKIRSTKLEDSAMYFCASKEQGGTGELFFGEGSRLTVL.

The CDR3 region has the DNA TGTGCCACCAGCAGGGGCTCCTACAATGAGCAGTTCTTC. Translated, it gives CATSRGSYNEQFF. The V call is TRBV15, the J call TRBJ2-1; D is ambiguous. Germline lookup yields CDR1 LNHNV and CDR2 YYDKDF (reference sequence). The ends were cut back, 3 bases at V and 0 bases at J, with 3 bases in the middle. CDR3 length equals 13 residues.

This chain uses TRBV5-1 with TRBJ1-2; D ambiguous. V lost 0 bases to trimming and J lost 8 bases, with 17 bases between them. CDR1 and CDR2 (germline): SGHRS, YFSETQ. CDR3 length: 15 residues. The CDR3 DNA follows: TGCGCCAGCAGCTTGGCCGGGAAGAACCCCCGAGGCTACACCTTC. Its protein is CASSLAGKNPRGYTF.

V gene TRBV10-3 combines with J gene TRBJ2-3, with 8 bases that match TRBD2. The germline gives CDR1 ENHRY, CDR2 SYGVKD. CDR3 length: 17 residues. The junction had 5 bases not matched to a gene; V was cut back by 0 bases and J by 0 bases. CDR3 sequence reads: CAISESSGGISTDTQYF. The CDR3 DNA sequence: TGTGCCATCAGTGAGTCATCGGGGGGGATAAGCACAGATACGCAGTATTTT.

The chain is built from TRBV7-8 and TRBJ1-1; perhaps TRBD1 as D (5 bases). Trimming stripped 1 base from V and 1 base from J, with 13 bases between. The V gene's germline CDR1 is SGHVS and CDR2 FQNEAQ. The CDR3 length is 16 residues. CDR3: CASSLGGHGKNTEAFF. CDR3 nucleotides: TGTGCCAGCAGCTTAGGAGGACACGGGAAGAACACTGAAGCTTTCTTT.

The J gene is TRBJ2-3, the V gene TRBV9; the match to TRBD2 covers 9 bases. The CDR3 consists of 16 residues. Germline V lookup: CDR1 SGDLS, CDR2 YYNGEE. Losses at the gene ends were 2 bases for V and 2 bases for J; bases not matched to a gene: 6. The CDR3 DNA sequence: TGTGCCAGCAGCGTTGGGACTAGCCTATCCACAGATACGCAGTATTTT. Translating it yields CASSVGTSLSTDTQYF.

The chain couples TRBV7-3 to TRBJ1-2, with D perhaps matching TRBD1 (6 bases). From germline, CDR1 is SGHTA and CDR2 FQGTGA. The ends were cut back, 6 bases at V and 3 bases at J, with 14 bases in the middle. This CDR3 region has 14 residues. CDR3 amino acids: CASSLGGGDYGYTF. The CDR3 DNA reads TGTGCCAGCAGTTTAGGGGGGGGCGACTATGGCTACACCTTC.

The genes are TRBV20-1 and TRBJ1-5, with 8 bases matching TRBD1. The CDR3 is 13 residues long. Germline V CDR1 and CDR2: DFQATT, SNEGSKA (reference sequence). V dropped 4 bases and J dropped 5; count of bases not matched to a gene: 4. CDR3: CSAKDRADQPQHF. For the CDR3, the DNA is TGCAGTGCTAAGGACAGGGCGGATCAGCCCCAGCATTTT.

This chain joins TRBV27 and TRBJ2-7; 9 bases match TRBD1. V was clipped by 7 bases and J by 1 base; unmatched bases: 5. The V gene's germline CDR1 is MNHEY and CDR2 SMNVEV (reference sequence). The CDR3 is made up of 14 amino acids. Here the CDR3 reads CASNSGQGSYEQYF. DNA of the CDR3: TGTGCCAGCAATAGCGGACAGGGGTCCTACGAGCAGTACTTC.

This chain links TRBV7-9 with TRBJ2-1, with D possibly called TRBD1 or TRBD2 (5 bases each). The germline CDR1 and CDR2 sequences are SEHNR and FQNEAQ (reference sequence). CDR3 length: 15 amino acids. The ends were cut back, 7 bases at V and 2 bases at J, with 15 bases in the middle. The CDR3: CASTTGGGPYNEQFF. CDR3 sequence (DNA): TGTGCCAGCACCACGGGTGGGGGACCCTACAATGAGCAGTTCTTC.

This sequence joins TRBV5-1 and TRBJ1-2; D ambiguous. CDR3 length: 12 residues. The ends were cut back, 2 bases at V and 6 bases at J, with 8 bases in the middle. The germline V gene has CDR1 SGHRS and CDR2 YFSETQ. The CDR3 sequence is CASSFGHDGYTF. In nucleotides, the CDR3 is TGCGCCAGCAGCTTCGGCCACGATGGCTACACCTTC.

Remarks on this clonotype: Germline is not matched at one junction end, which may reflect a read error. V usage is TRBV10-3 and J usage is TRBJ2-7; D gene ambiguous. The CDR3 totals 13 residues. Per germline, CDR1 ENHRY and CDR2 SYGVKD. The CDR3, as DNA: TGTGTCATCAGTGAATCTGTATCCTACGAGCAGTACTTC. This encodes CVISESVSYEQYF.

The J gene is TRBJ2-7, the V gene TRBV11-1, with D unclear. The V end was cut by 5 bases, the J end by 5 bases, with 16 bases between. Germline CDR1 SGHAT, CDR2 FQDESV (reference sequence). This CDR3 is built from 14 residues. The CDR3 region is CASSPQVRSHEQYF. CDR3 in DNA: TGTGCCAGCAGCCCTCAAGTTAGGTCCCACGAGCAGTACTTC.

This clonotype was observed a handful of times. This sequence joins TRBV29-1 and TRBJ2-6; D unresolved. The CDR3 contains 14 residues. Looked up from germline, CDR1 is SQVTM and CDR2 is ANQGSEA. Trimming shortened V by 6 bases and J by 4 bases, and 13 bases separated the two germline ends. The CDR3 here is CSVSGPGGANVLTF. Here the CDR3 DNA reads TGCAGCGTGTCCGGGCCAGGCGGGGCCAACGTCCTGACTTTC.

As to this clonotype: One end of the junction fails to match germline, which may point to a read error. V usage is TRBV5-1 and J usage is TRBJ1-4; TRBD1 matches at 7 bases. This CDR3 has 14 amino acids. Germline V gene lookup returns CDR1 SGHRS and CDR2 YFSETQ. The CDR3 DNA follows: TGTGCCAGCAGCTTAGGACAGGCTAATGAAAAACTGTTTTTT. The encoded protein is CASSLGQANEKLFF.

V gene TRBV7-8 combines with J gene TRBJ1-1; a possible D gene is TRBD1 (6 bases). The CDR3 runs to 15 residues. From germline, CDR1 is SGHVS and CDR2 FQNEAQ. Trimming took 3 bases from V and 4 from J, leaving 15 bases between them. CDR3 coding DNA: TGTGCCAGCAGCTTCCTCGAGGGGGATACCACTGAAGCTTTCTTT. This encodes CASSFLEGDTTEAFF.

The rearrangement uses TRBV4-2 and TRBJ2-3; TRBD2 matches at 12 bases. The CDR3 extends over 18 amino acids. Germline CDR1 LGHNA, CDR2 YNFKEQ. Unmatched junction bases numbered 10, after V lost 0 bases and J lost 6 bases. DNA of the CDR3: TGTGCCAGCAGCCAAGAAAGCCCTAGCGGGGGGGCTGGTGATACGCAGTATTTT. Its translation: CASSQESPSGGAGDTQYF.

The chain combines TRBV19 with TRBJ1-1; TRBD1 agrees at 8 bases. The CDR3 is 13 residues long. CDR1 is LNHDA, CDR2 SQIVND, per germline (reference sequence). V gave up 5 bases and J gave up 5 bases; unmatched junction bases: 4. The chain's CDR3 is CASSLWDRTEAFF. DNA for the CDR3: TGTGCCAGTAGTCTTTGGGACAGGACTGAAGCTTTCTTT. Together with reference TRBV19 and TRBJ1-1, the CDR3 gives the full variable domain: DGGITQSPKYLFRKEGQNVTLSCEQNLNHDAMYWYRQDPGQGLRLIYYSQIVNDFQKGDIAEGYSVSREKKESFPLTVTSAQKNPTAFYLCASSLWDRTEAFFGQGTRLTVV.